This T cell receptor (beta chain) comes out of a study of shared clonotypes between healthy human individuals. It was at deep level that the assay was run. When replicate PCRs were run on sorted subsets, they used 200 to 250 ng DNA, about 31,000 T cell genomes. Clones were read by immunoSEQ multiplex PCR, and TCRdb kept only the in-frame ones, dropping some. The profile shows around 2.3 million clones, 95% of them singletons. The V end was cut by 3 bases, the J end by 1 base, with 9 bases between. Germline values: CDR1 SGHTS, CDR2 YDEGEE. This CDR3 is built from 14 residues. Study-wide results and caveats: Specimens sampled were limited to blood, with tissue repertoires likely differing.

This clone was counted once. The target antigen is unknown. Material for sequencing was naive CD4+ T cells sorted from blood. Described subset: CD45RA+ positively selected. The rearrangement links TRBV5-8 to TRBJ2-3; D not resolved. This clonotype was sampled from a man younger than 30 in good health. DNA for the CDR3: TGTGCCAGCAGCTATGGACCGGGCACAGATACGCAGTATTTT. Amino acids: CASSYGPGTDTQYF.